This T cell receptor (beta chain) was observed in a study of cytomegalovirus exposure and HLA in healthy donors. Study-wide context: Earlier results showed 120 million or so unique TCR beta sequences derived from roughly 200 million T cells. There were some 410 genotyped donors. Of these, about 80% fell in the genetic ancestry cluster associated with self-reported Caucasian donors.

PCR amplification relied on 60 Vbeta primers (plus 13 Jbeta primers). This table comes from immunoSEQ multiplex PCR, and its TCRdb copy is limited to in-frame clones, with some not included. The top ten clones hold approximately 6% of a sample with about 130,000 clones, about 81% of them seen once. General study results and limits: Researchers counted around 180 TCR beta chains as cytomegalovirus-associated.

This clone was detected only once. Antigen specificity is unknown. CDR1 SGHVS and CDR2 FQNEAQ come from the germline V gene. V was clipped by 1 base and J by 3 bases; unmatched bases: 5. The CDR3 contains 15 residues. Sequencing was done on a sample of PBMCs. The receptor's source is a middle-aged woman in good health and CMV-seropositive. The rearrangement links TRBV7-8 to TRBJ2-5; the match to TRBD2 covers 7 bases. The CDR3 sequence is CASSLEGTTKETQYF. As DNA, the CDR3 is TGTGCCAGCAGCTTAGAAGGGACTACCAAAGAGACCCAGTACTTC.